This passage covers 25 T cell receptor beta chains from one sample sequenced in a study of shared clonotypes between healthy human individuals. Here immunoSEQ multiplex PCR was the method, and the copy in TCRdb shows in-frame clones only, minus some. The sample lists fewer than 1.4 million clones, 75% to 80% occurring once. Sequencing input: memory CD4+ T cells from PBMCs. The subset here: CD45RA-negative fraction. The receptors stem from a man between 18 and 35 years old in good health. Some clones in this sample may be carry-over from other donors' samples.

This sequence joins TRBV18 and TRBJ1-4, with D possibly TRBD1 on 6 matching bases. The CDR3 covers 17 residues. The germline CDR1 and CDR2 sequences are KGHSH and LQKENI. The V gene lost 0 bases and the J gene lost 0 bases, with 11 bases spanning the gap. Here the CDR3 reads CASSPPRGASTNEKLFF. The CDR3 DNA reads TGTGCCAGCTCACCACCGAGGGGGGCGTCAACTAATGAAAAACTGTTTTTT.

At least ten counts were recorded for this clone. The same CDR3 arises from other DNA sequences in this sample as well. The chain carries TRBV2 and TRBJ1-1, with D perhaps matching TRBD1 (5 bases). The V and J ends lost 10 bases and 0 bases respectively, with 15 bases between them. CDR3 length equals 14 residues. Per germline, CDR1 SNHLY and CDR2 FYNNEI. DNA of the CDR3: TGTGCCACCCTCAGACAGAGCATGAACACTGAAGCTTTCTTT. It is translated as CATLRQSMNTEAFF.

This chain connects TRBV29-1 to TRBJ2-3; D is perhaps TRBD1 (6 bases). CDR1 is SQVTM and CDR2 is ANQGSEA in the germline V gene. The CDR3 sequence is 13 residues long. The V end lost 6 bases, the J end lost 0 bases, and 10 bases lay between the germline ends. The CDR3 spells CSVKDSSTDTQYF. CDR3 in DNA: TGCAGCGTGAAGGACAGCAGCACAGATACGCAGTATTTT.

The chain carries TRBV5-1 and TRBJ2-1; D is possibly TRBD2 (5 bases). The germline V gene has CDR1 SGHRS and CDR2 YFSETQ. V lost 6 bases to trimming and J lost 0 bases, with 13 bases between them. This CDR3 contains 15 residues. CDR3 loop: CASTPSGGSYNEQFF. CDR3 coding DNA: TGCGCCAGCACCCCGTCCGGAGGCTCCTACAATGAGCAGTTCTTC.

The chain links TRBV11-2 to TRBJ1-4; D gene uncertain. This CDR3 has 17 residues. V shed 1 base and J shed 3 bases, with 15 bases lying between them. Germline CDR1 and CDR2: SGHAT and FQNNGV. As DNA, the CDR3 is TGTGCCAGCAGCTTAGGACGTTCTTTAAGGGCTAATGAAAAACTGTTTTTT. Its translation: CASSLGRSLRANEKLFF.

This chain uses TRBV4-1 with TRBJ2-5, with D possibly being TRBD2 (7 bases). This CDR3 has 17 amino acids. With 0 bases removed from V and 1 base from J, the gap between germline ends came to 15 bases. The germline gives CDR1 MGHRA, CDR2 YSYEKL. The CDR3, as DNA: TGCGCCAGCAGCCAAGATTGGGGGCTAGCGGTCCAAGAGACCCAGTACTTC. The encoded protein is CASSQDWGLAVQETQYF.

CDR3 coding DNA: TGTGCCAGCAGTTATGGCAGAACGGGAGGCTACACCTTC. This translates into CASSYGRTGGYTF. The J gene is TRBJ1-2, the V gene TRBV6-5; unclear D gene. Germline-derived CDR1 and CDR2 are MNHEY and SVGAGI. CDR3 length equals 13 residues. V lost 3 bases and J 8 bases, leaving 13 bases between the germline ends.

V gene TRBV6-1 combines with J gene TRBJ1-2, with 9 bases that match TRBD1. The CDR3 is 15 residues long. V was clipped by 7 bases and J by 5 bases; unmatched bases: 11. CDR1 MNHNS and CDR2 SASEGT come from the germline V gene. The CDR3 DNA is TGTGCCAGCACTGAGGGGGGACAGGGATTATATGGCTACACCTTC. Translating it yields CASTEGGQGLYGYTF.

This rearrangement joins TRBV11-3 to TRBJ2-5, with TRBD1 matching over 7 bases. V was pared by 1 base and J by 5 bases, with 7 bases of the junction left unmatched. CDR3 length equals 15 residues. Germline V lookup: CDR1 SGHNT, CDR2 YENEEA. Here the CDR3 reads CASSLGSTGMETQYF. DNA for the CDR3: TGTGCCAGCAGCTTAGGATCGACAGGGATGGAGACCCAGTACTTC.

The chain is built from TRBV5-1 and TRBJ2-7; tentatively, D is TRBD1 (7 bases). Trimming shortened V by 0 bases and J by 2 bases, and 15 bases separated the two germline ends. This CDR3 region has 16 residues. From germline, CDR1 is SGHRS and CDR2 YFSETQ. CDR3 DNA: TGCGCCAGCAGCTTGGAGCCGGTCAGGGGGGCCTACGAGCAGTACTTC. Protein: CASSLEPVRGAYEQYF.

This chain links TRBV29-1 with TRBJ2-4; D call uncertain. The CDR3 extends over 14 amino acids. V lost 6 bases and J lost 1, with 13 bases in between. Germline V CDR1 and CDR2: SQVTM, ANQGSEA. CDR3 protein: CSVLLVGAKNIQYF. In DNA, the CDR3 is TGCAGCGTACTATTAGTCGGGGCCAAAAACATTCAGTACTTC. Full variable domain (outside the CDR3, taken from reference TRBV29-1 and TRBJ2-4): SAVISQKPSRDICQRGTSLTIQCQVDSQVTMMFWYRQQPGQSLTLIATANQGSEATYESGFVIDKFPISRPNLTFSTLTVSNMSPEDSSIYLCSVLLVGAKNIQYFGAGTRLSVL.

This clone was observed a few times. At one of its ends the junction is not consistent with the germline gene, which may arise from a read error. Distinct nucleotide sequences in the sample also encode this CDR3. The chain recombines TRBV19 with TRBJ1-5; weak D call: TRBD1 (6 bases). Germline CDR1 and CDR2: LNHDA and SQIVND (reference sequence). The CDR3 contains 14 residues. The CDR3 is CASSIAGDNQPQHF. CDR3 DNA: TGTGCCAGTAGTATTGCCGGGGACAATCAGCCTCAGCATTTT.

Here the CDR3 DNA reads TGTGCCAGCAGACGACAGGGGGCGTTTACGTACACCTTC. Translating gives CASRRQGAFTYTF. The chain uses TRBV28 and TRBJ1-2; 10 positions match TRBD1. J gave up 11 bases and V 6 bases, and 9 bases lay outside the gene matches. Germline loops: CDR1 MDHEN, CDR2 SYDVKM. The CDR3 sequence is 13 residues long.

This chain uses TRBV11-2 with TRBJ1-5; D perhaps matches TRBD1 (6 bases). V was cut by 4 bases and J by 1 base, with 8 bases left in between. Germline V gene data show CDR1 as SGHAT and CDR2 as FQNNGV. This CDR3 region has 14 residues. The CDR3 DNA reads TGTGCCAGCAGCTCAACAGGGAGCAATCAGCCCCAGCATTTT. Its translation: CASSSTGSNQPQHF.

The chain is built from TRBV2 and TRBJ2-1; D ambiguous. V lost 6 bases and J 9 bases, leaving 9 bases between the germline ends. Germline V gene sequence: CDR1 SNHLY, CDR2 FYNNEI. The CDR3 covers 11 residues. CDR3 residues: CASRKDGEQFF. Here the CDR3 DNA reads TGTGCCAGCAGGAAGGACGGTGAGCAGTTCTTC.

This chain connects TRBV4-1 to TRBJ2-7; 9 bases are a match to TRBD1. V gave up 2 bases and J gave up 5 bases; unmatched junction bases: 7. This CDR3 contains 15 residues. Per the germline V gene, CDR1 is MGHRA and CDR2 is YSYEKL. The CDR3 nucleotides are TGCGCCAGCAGCCAAATAGGGACAGGGAGCGACGAGCAGTACTTC. Translation gives CASSQIGTGSDEQYF.

On this clone itself: Only one base separates this from a far larger clonotype, so it likely reflects a read error. The chain uses TRBV18 and TRBJ2-5; TRBD1 aligns across 9 bases. J lost 2 bases, V lost 6 bases, and 4 bases had no gene match. There are 14 residues in the CDR3. CDR1 and CDR2 (germline): KGHSH, LQKENI. The CDR3 reads CASSGDRVQETQYF. The CDR3 DNA sequence: TGTGCCAGCTCGGGGGACAGGGTACAAGAGACCCAGTACTTC.

The chain joins TRBV6-5 to TRBJ1-1, with 10 positions matching TRBD1. The length of the CDR3 is 14 residues. The V and J ends lost 7 bases and 4 bases, in that order; junction bases with no gene match: 6. Germline CDR1 MNHEY, CDR2 SVGAGI. The CDR3 sequence: CASTEDRGSTEAFF. For the CDR3, the DNA is TGTGCCAGCACCGAGGACAGGGGGAGCACTGAAGCTTTCTTT.

A word on this clone: A much larger clone differs by one base, so this may be a read error. This chain joins TRBV29-1 and TRBJ2-7, with unresolved D. The CDR3 length is 12 residues. Trimming took off 0 bases at V and 5 bases at J, with 8 bases between the two ends. Germline assignment: CDR1 SQVTM and CDR2 ANQGSEA. CDR3 coding DNA: TGCAGCGTTGAAGATCCTCTCCACGAGCAGTACTTC. Its translation is CSVEDPLHEQYF.

The V and J genes are TRBV28 and TRBJ2-7; 11 bases fit TRBD1. This CDR3 contains 16 residues. In germline, CDR1 is MDHEN, CDR2 SYDVKM. The ends lost 10 bases at V and 4 bases at J; junction bases unmatched: 15. CDR3 protein: CAKPDWGQGVGYEQYF. The CDR3 DNA is TGTGCCAAGCCAGATTGGGGACAGGGGGTAGGATACGAGCAGTACTTC.

In its sample, this clone was seen once. The rearrangement joins TRBV6-6 to TRBJ2-2; the match to TRBD1 covers 9 bases. Germline lookup yields CDR1 MNHNY and CDR2 SVGAGI (reference sequence). The length of the CDR3 is 14 residues. V gave up 5 bases and J gave up 4 bases; unmatched junction bases: 2. The CDR3 DNA is TGTGCCAGCAGTCGACAGGGGGTCACCGGGGAGCTGTTTTTT. Translating gives CASSRQGVTGELFF.

Comment on this clone: The junction and the germline gene differ at one end; a read error may be behind it. The V and J genes are TRBV28 and TRBJ1-1, with D possibly being TRBD1 (5 bases). CDR1 is MDHEN and CDR2 is SYDVKM in the germline V gene. This CDR3 has 11 amino acids. DNA of the CDR3: TGTGCCAGCAGTTTGGAGGGGTCTAAGGTCTTT. Amino acids: CASSLEGSKVF.

This rearrangement joins TRBV4-3 to TRBJ2-5, with TRBD2 matching over 9 bases. This CDR3 is built from 15 residues. Germline V gene lookup returns CDR1 LGHNA and CDR2 YSLEER. V trimming: 5 bases; J trimming: 5 bases; junction bases outside the gene matches: 9. CDR3 residues: CASSSGAGGRETQYF. The DNA of the CDR3 is TGCGCCAGCAGCTCGGGAGCGGGAGGTAGGGAGACCCAGTACTTC.

V is TRBV7-2 and J is TRBJ2-7; the D call may be TRBD1 or TRBD2 (5 bases each). CDR1 SGHTA and CDR2 FQGNSA come from the germline V gene. The V and J ends lost 8 bases and 2 bases respectively, with 13 bases between them. This CDR3 spans 13 amino acids. DNA for the CDR3: TGTGCCAGCTCCCAAGGGACCACCTACGAGCAGTACTTC. This gives the protein CASSQGTTYEQYF.

In its sample, this clone was seen a few times. The chain employs TRBV11-2 and TRBJ2-1; maybe TRBD2 (7 bases). V was trimmed by 5 bases and J by 0 bases, leaving 11 bases between them. Looked up from germline, CDR1 is SGHAT and CDR2 is FQNNGV. This CDR3 contains 15 residues. The CDR3 reads CASSKGGSSYNEQFF. In DNA, the CDR3 is TGTGCCAGCAGCAAGGGGGGGAGCTCCTACAATGAGCAGTTCTTC.